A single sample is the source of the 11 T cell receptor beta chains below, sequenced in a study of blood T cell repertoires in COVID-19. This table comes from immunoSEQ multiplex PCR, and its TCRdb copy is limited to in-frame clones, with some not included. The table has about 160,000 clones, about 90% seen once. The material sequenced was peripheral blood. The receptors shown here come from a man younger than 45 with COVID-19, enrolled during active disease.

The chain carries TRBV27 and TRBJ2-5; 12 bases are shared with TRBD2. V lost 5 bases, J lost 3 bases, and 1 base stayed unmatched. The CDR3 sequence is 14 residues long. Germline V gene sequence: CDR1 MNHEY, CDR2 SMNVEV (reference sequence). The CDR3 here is CASSRLAGEETQYF. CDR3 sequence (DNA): TGTGCCAGCAGTCGACTAGCGGGAGAAGAGACCCAGTACTTC.

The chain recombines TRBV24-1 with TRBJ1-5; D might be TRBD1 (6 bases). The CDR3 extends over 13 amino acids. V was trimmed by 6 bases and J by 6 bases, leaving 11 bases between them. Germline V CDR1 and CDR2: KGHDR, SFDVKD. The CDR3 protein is CATSRGWGQPQHF. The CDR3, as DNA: TGTGCCACCAGTAGGGGGTGGGGTCAGCCCCAGCATTTT.

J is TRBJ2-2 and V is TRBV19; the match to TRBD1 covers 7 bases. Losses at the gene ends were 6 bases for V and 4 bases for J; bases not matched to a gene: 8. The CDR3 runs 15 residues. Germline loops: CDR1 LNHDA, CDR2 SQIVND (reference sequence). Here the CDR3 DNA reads TGTGCCAGTAGATGGCAGGGGGTGTCCACCGGGGAGCTGTTTTTT. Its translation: CASRWQGVSTGELFF. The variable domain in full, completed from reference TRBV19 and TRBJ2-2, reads DGGITQSPKYLFRKEGQNVTLSCEQNLNHDAMYWYRQDPGQGLRLIYYSQIVNDFQKGDIAEGYSVSREKKESFPLTVTSAQKNPTAFYLCASRWQGVSTGELFFGEGSRLTVL.

The CDR3: CASTVRTGDTDTQYF. In DNA form, the CDR3 reads TGTGCCAGTACCGTCCGGACAGGAGACACAGATACGCAGTATTTT. The V gene is TRBV28, the J gene TRBJ2-3; 7 nucleotides align to TRBD1. The CDR3 totals 15 residues. Trimming cost V 9 bases and J 2 bases; bases outside gene matches: 11. Germline V gene data show CDR1 as MDHEN and CDR2 as SYDVKM.

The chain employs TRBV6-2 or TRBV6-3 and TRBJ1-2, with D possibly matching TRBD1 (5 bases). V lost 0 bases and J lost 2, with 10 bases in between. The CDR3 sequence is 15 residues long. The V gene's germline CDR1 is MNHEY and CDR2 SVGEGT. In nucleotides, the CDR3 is TGTGCCAGCAGTTACTCGAGACAGCCCAACTATGGCTACACCTTC. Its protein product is CASSYSRQPNYGYTF.

The CDR3 DNA reads as TGTGCCAGTAGTATAGATCCCCCCCTGAATGAGCAGTTCTTC. It is translated as CASSIDPPLNEQFF. This chain uses TRBV19 with TRBJ2-1; no clear D. V gave up 0 bases and J gave up 7 bases, with 10 bases separating them. CDR1 and CDR2 from the germline V gene are LNHDA and SQIVND (reference sequence). The CDR3 loop spans 14 amino acids.

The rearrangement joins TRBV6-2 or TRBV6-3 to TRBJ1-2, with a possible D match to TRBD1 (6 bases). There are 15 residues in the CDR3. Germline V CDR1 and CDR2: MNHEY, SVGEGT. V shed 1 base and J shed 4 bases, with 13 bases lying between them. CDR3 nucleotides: TGTGCCAGCAGTTACTTCAGGGGAATGGGCTATGGCTACACCTTC. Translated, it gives CASSYFRGMGYGYTF.

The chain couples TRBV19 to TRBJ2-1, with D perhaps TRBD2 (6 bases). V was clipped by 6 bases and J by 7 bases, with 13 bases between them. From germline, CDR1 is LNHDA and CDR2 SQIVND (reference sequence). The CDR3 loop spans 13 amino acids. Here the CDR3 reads CASRRRGGNEQFF. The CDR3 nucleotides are TGTGCCAGTAGGCGCCGAGGAGGGAATGAGCAGTTCTTC.

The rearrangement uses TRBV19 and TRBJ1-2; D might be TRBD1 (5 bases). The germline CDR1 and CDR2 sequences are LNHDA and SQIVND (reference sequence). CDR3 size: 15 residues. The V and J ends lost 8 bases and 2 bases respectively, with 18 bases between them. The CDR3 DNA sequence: TGTGCCAGTGGCAAAATCGACAGCCCGAACTATGGCTACACCTTC. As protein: CASGKIDSPNYGYTF.

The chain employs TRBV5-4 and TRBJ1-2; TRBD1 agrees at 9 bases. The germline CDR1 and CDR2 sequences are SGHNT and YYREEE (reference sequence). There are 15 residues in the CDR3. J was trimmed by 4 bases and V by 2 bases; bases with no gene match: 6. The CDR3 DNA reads TGTGCCAGCAGCTTACCCCCGGGACAGGGCTATGGCTACACCTTC. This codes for CASSLPPGQGYGYTF.

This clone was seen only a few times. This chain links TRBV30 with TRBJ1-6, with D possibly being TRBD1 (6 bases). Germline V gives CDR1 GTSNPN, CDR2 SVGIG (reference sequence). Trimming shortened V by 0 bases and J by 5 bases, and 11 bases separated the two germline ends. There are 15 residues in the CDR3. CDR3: CAWSVIGGDNSPLHF. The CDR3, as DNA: TGTGCCTGGAGTGTGATAGGGGGAGATAATTCACCCCTCCACTTT. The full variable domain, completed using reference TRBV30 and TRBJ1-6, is SQTIHQWPATLVQPVGSPLSLECTVEGTSNPNLYWYRQAAGRGLQLLFYSVGIGQISSEVPQNLSASRPQDRQFILSSKKLLLSDSGFYLCAWSVIGGDNSPLHFGNGTRLTVT.